This T cell receptor beta chain came from a study of PD-1 blockade in classical Hodgkin lymphoma (TCRdb year 2020). Context from the whole study: Nivolumab dosing was 3 mg/kg intravenously every 2 weeks, continuing until either disease progression or unacceptable toxicity. A peripheral blood immune signature of response to PD-1 blockade in classical Hodgkin lymphoma was defined using TCR beta sequencing and CyTOF.

This clone registers as medium-sized (0.01 to 0.1%) within its sample. Its antigen remains unidentified. No much larger clone is present one base from it, and per-base qualities are unavailable. CDR1 and CDR2 are read off the germline V gene as SGDLS and YYNGEE. From cysteine to phenylalanine, the CDR3 is 15 amino acids long. Here the CDR3 DNA is all that survives: 45 bases in frame from base 1. Compared with germline, V lacks 0 bases and J lacks 3 bases; bases without a gene match: 4. The study at large found these results: Diversity was lower in patients who began nivolumab less than 1 year after ASCT, so these patients were left out of later analyses to avoid confounding by immune reconstitution. The study was restricted to a single clinical trial cohort, and the causes of repertoire differences, possibly disease activity or prior therapy, were left undefined. Among trial patients, those achieving complete response had baseline diversity similar to that of newly diagnosed patients, while diversity was significantly lower in partial responders and progressors. A significant rise by C4D1 was seen in CD4+ but not CD8+ TCR diversity (p=0.0027 vs p=0.16), with the rise being most apparent in complete responders (p=0.02). Newly diagnosed patients were reported to have lower baseline TCR diversity than healthy donors, and relapsed/refractory patients were reported to have lower baseline TCR diversity still.

The Qiagen DNeasy kit was used to extract genomic DNA from unsorted PBMCs and from the negatively selected CD4+ and CD8+ fractions. Amplification of TCR beta CDR3 regions was done by immunoSEQ multiplex PCR with primers that anneal to V and J segments. A synthetic immune receptor repertoire was used to minimize amplification bias, and any remaining bias was removed computationally after sequencing. In the source study's methods: Custom Python scripts were used to quantify repertoire diversity as the Shannon entropy index. The unsorted, CD4+ and CD8+ repertoires were each analyzed separately, with the exception of combined analyses, where CD4+ and CD8+ sequences were merged in silico. Clonal expansion was defined as a frequency increase of at least 2-fold after treatment compared with C1D1, and clones undetected at baseline were assigned a pseudocount of 0.5. Singleton clones were defined as clones with 0 or 1 copy at C1D1, and non-singleton clones were defined as clones with 2 or more copies. Clones expanded in unsorted samples were labelled as CD4+, CD8+ or unknown by matching protein sequences in sorted samples from the same patient. Diversity changes from C1D1 to C4D1 were tested in paired samples using Wilcoxon tests. In its TCRdb copy, this immuneACCESS table keeps in-frame sequences only and misses some clones. Where compared with another copy, unresolved V genes explain less than half of these, and the others have no known cause. The V and J calls and the clone size are those of that table, but D and trimming were determined from the DNA. This sample gives about 29,000 clones in total; about three quarters of them show up just once. Roughly 4% of the sample is taken by the ten largest.

This sample's time point label indicates: cycle 2 day 1 (C2D1) of nivolumab. Relapse after autologous stem cell transplantation had occurred in all trial patients, and cohorts A, B and C were distinguished by prior brentuximab vedotin exposure. The trial cohort was composed of about 54 patients with relapsed/refractory classical Hodgkin lymphoma, for whom complete response, partial response or progressive disease was recorded as best overall response. In the multi-cohort phase II CheckMate 205 trial, trial patients received single-agent nivolumab. An independent review committee assessed best overall response using the 2007 International Working Group response criteria. Trial PBMCs were obtained immediately prior to nivolumab initiation (C1D1) and on therapy at cycle 2 day 1 and cycle 4 day 1. Peripheral blood was collected in 8 mL Vacutainer Cell Preparation Tubes, from which PBMCs were isolated by centrifugation and then cryopreserved.

In this chain, TRBV9 is recombined with TRBJ1-2; TRBD1 aligns with 8 central bases. This specimen was peripheral blood mononuclear cells (PBMCs), taken before the second cycle of nivolumab. The clonotype originates from a human donor with classical Hodgkin lymphoma. This receptor carries the CDR3 CASSVEDRVHYGYTF. The nucleotide sequence is given as TGTGCCAGCAGCGTAGAGGACAGGGTGCACTATGGCTACACCTTC.